This entry is about one T cell receptor beta chain. This clone was picked up a small number of times. This clone's antigen is unknown. No base quality information exists; no much larger clone differs at one position. Positive magnetic bead selection on an AutoMACS was used to isolate CD4+ and CD8+ cells, with flow cytometry used to check purity. Clonal expansions were first screened by flow cytometry with a TCR V beta antibody panel, then characterized by TCRB deep sequencing of sorted CD8+ fractions. Ficoll-Paque PLUS density gradient separation was used to isolate peripheral blood mononuclear cells. DNA was extracted from CD4-enriched, CD8-enriched or PBMC samples with Nucleospin Tissue or Tissue XS kits and quantified with a Qubit 2.0 fluorometer. Sequencing of TCRB CDR3 was done on genomic DNA with the immunoSEQ assay. In the source study's methods: Published virus-specific TCRB sequences were compared with patient CD8+ clones larger than 1%, and only a few matches were found. Nothing other than productive TCRB rearrangements was included in the analyses. Defining a clone by its unique TCRB CDR3 sequence, the study calculated clonality as a productive clonality index derived from Shannon entropy. The template counts of each clone relative to the total templates per sample were used to calculate repertoire overlap between two samples. V-gene usage from TCRB sequencing and V-gene usage measured by flow cytometry were correlated (Spearman r of around 0.6). Imported from immuneACCESS, the table was reduced by TCRdb to in-frame sequences with V and J called. These copies leave out some clones; in studies compared against another copy, an unresolved V gene accounts for under half, and the cause of the remainder is not known. V and J calls and clone size are copied from that table; D and trimming were computed from the DNA. This sample is represented by about 19,000 clones; about four fifths of them were singletons. The ten largest clones take up about 10% of the sample.

The data are from a study of somatic mutations in cytotoxic T cells in rheumatoid arthritis (dated by TCRdb to about 2017). With regard to the full study: Before any treatment started and right after they were diagnosed, patients gave peripheral blood samples (about 30 ml EDTA). Some T-cell populations stained with V beta antibodies were sorted by flow on a FACSAria II or Sony SH800 to nearly 100% purity, with sorted V beta1+ cells additionally subjected to TCRB sequencing. The study asked whether expanded CD8+ T-cell clones in newly diagnosed, untreated rheumatoid arthritis carry somatic mutations, and used TCRB deep sequencing to characterize clonality. For about 60 rheumatoid arthritis patients and more than 15 healthy controls, TCRB deep sequencing was carried out. Patients and controls did not essentially differ in median age, which was nearly identical between the groups. The study at large found these results: In about an eighth of the roughly 65 patients the largest CD8+ clone exceeded 20% of CD8+ cells, and several identical CD8+ TCRB sequences were shared between blood and synovial fluid. Rheumatoid arthritis patients and age-matched healthy controls did not significantly differ in CD8+ T-cell clonality. Viral specificity could not be ruled out by absence from virus-specific databases, and the antigen targets of the expanded CD8+ clones remained unknown. CD8+ clonality increased with age in patients (Spearman r of about 0.5) but not in healthy controls. No adjustment for multiple comparisons was made for the slight TRBV07 underrepresentation in patients.

The germline V gene supplies CDR1 MGHRA and CDR2 YSYEKL. The CDR3 holds 15 amino acids from the cysteine to the phenylalanine. This entry keeps only the CDR3 DNA: 45 bases, framed from base 1. V lost 1 base and J lost 3 bases; the stretch between them is 10 bases long. The receptor was derived from a man between 18 and 35 years old with rheumatoid arthritis. The sequence links TRBV4-1 to TRBJ1-5, with an unclear D gene assignment. Sample: CD8+ T cells sorted from blood. The bases read TGCGCCAGCAGCCAAGCCCCAGGACCCAATCAGCCCCAGCATTTT. This gives the protein CASSQAPGPNQPQHF.